The 30 T cell receptor beta chains reported below all come from one sample, sequenced in a study of CD8+ T cells in alopecia areata. As to treatment: oral pan-JAK inhibitor, 5-10 mg twice daily. Isolated RNA was reverse transcribed into cDNA used as the sequencing template. The repertoire was sequenced with immunoSEQ multiplex PCR; TCRdb's copy has only in-frame clones and lacks some. This sample has roughly 190,000 clones, with under 80% found just once. Sequenced here: CD4+ T cells sorted from blood, sampled at approximately week 49, from a patient treated with tofacitinib. These receptors were collected from a human donor with alopecia areata.

The rearrangement uses TRBV7-2 and TRBJ2-4, with D perhaps TRBD1 or TRBD2 (5 bases each). The V gene's germline CDR1 is SGHTA and CDR2 FQGNSA. The CDR3 is 14 amino acids. V was trimmed by 5 bases and J by 0 bases, leaving 8 bases between them. This chain's CDR3 is CASSDGTAKNIQYF. DNA for the CDR3: TGTGCCAGCAGCGACGGGACAGCCAAAAACATTCAGTACTTC.

This sequence joins TRBV5-6 and TRBJ2-1; 10 bases are a match to TRBD2. The CDR3 is 15 residues long. The germline CDR1 and CDR2 sequences are SGHDT and YYEEEE. V was clipped by 4 bases and J by 4 bases; unmatched bases: 5. CDR3 sequence: CASSSGGAYYNEQFF. CDR3 coding DNA: TGTGCCAGCAGCAGCGGGGGGGCCTATTACAATGAGCAGTTCTTC.

The rearrangement uses TRBV7-2 and TRBJ2-5, with 8 bases matching TRBD2. V dropped 7 bases and J dropped 5; count of bases not matched to a gene: 12. This CDR3 is built from 15 residues. Looked up from germline, CDR1 is SGHTA and CDR2 is FQGNSA. CDR3 sequence (DNA): TGTGCCAGCAATCCCACCGGGGGGGGTTGGGAGACCCAGTACTTC. Translation: CASNPTGGGWETQYF.

V and J are TRBV27 and TRBJ2-7; TRBD2 aligns across 7 bases. The V gene end was trimmed by 5 bases and the J gene end by 4 bases; junction bases not matched to a gene: 8. Germline assignment: CDR1 MNHEY and CDR2 SMNVEV (reference sequence). The CDR3 is 14 amino acids. The CDR3 DNA reads TGTGCCAGCAGTCGGAATGTGGGACTATACGAGCAGTACTTC. Protein: CASSRNVGLYEQYF.

This clone was detected a few times. This rearrangement joins TRBV29-1 to TRBJ2-5; 8 bases are shared with TRBD1. Per the germline V gene, CDR1 is SQVTM and CDR2 is ANQGSEA. This CDR3 has 14 residues. The V gene end was trimmed by 7 bases and the J gene end by 7 bases; junction bases not matched to a gene: 14. This CDR3 reads CSASTGAGGGTQYF. The CDR3 DNA reads as TGCAGCGCCTCGACAGGGGCGGGTGGCGGGACCCAGTACTTC.

This clone showed up just once. The chain joins TRBV6-6 to TRBJ2-3; 8 bases agree with TRBD1. Germline V gives CDR1 MNHNY, CDR2 SVGAGI (reference sequence). The CDR3 covers 15 residues. The ends lost 0 bases at V and 1 base at J; junction bases unmatched: 0. CDR3 in DNA: TGTGCCAGCAGTTACTCGGGACAGGGCACAGATACGCAGTATTTT. The encoded protein is CASSYSGQGTDTQYF.

The V gene is TRBV12-5, the J gene TRBJ1-1; D remains ambiguous. The V end was cut by 3 bases, the J end by 0 bases, with 8 bases between. The CDR3 spans 14 residues. Germline CDR1 LGHNT, CDR2 FRNRAP. The DNA of the CDR3 is TGTGCTAGTGGTTTATCAATAATGAACACTGAAGCTTTCTTT. This translates into CASGLSIMNTEAFF.

This clone was detected a few times. This chain joins TRBV29-1 and TRBJ2-5; D call uncertain. The CDR3 runs 11 residues. Germline V lookup: CDR1 SQVTM, CDR2 ANQGSEA. Trimming took off 6 bases at V and 5 bases at J, with 10 bases between the two ends. CDR3 in amino acids: CSVIVGETQYF. The CDR3 bases are TGCAGCGTGATCGTGGGCGAGACCCAGTACTTC.

This clone came up a few times. V is TRBV5-6 and J is TRBJ2-6, with 8 bases identical to TRBD1. The CDR3 contains 17 residues. CDR1 and CDR2 from the germline V gene are SGHDT and YYEEEE. The V and J ends lost 1 base and 0 bases, in that order; junction bases with no gene match: 3. The CDR3 DNA sequence: TGTGCCAGCAGCTTGCGGGACAGGAGCTCTGGGGCCAACGTCCTGACTTTC. This gives the protein CASSLRDRSSGANVLTF. Using reference TRBV5-6 and TRBJ2-6 for the parts outside the CDR3, the full variable domain is DAGVTQSPTHLIKTRGQQVTLRCSPKSGHDTVSWYQQALGQGPQFIFQYYEEEERQRGNFPDRFSGHQFPNYSSELNVNALLLGDSALYLCASSLRDRSSGANVLTFGAGSRLTVL.

The genes are TRBV29-1 and TRBJ1-1; no clear D gene. The germline gives CDR1 SQVTM, CDR2 ANQGSEA. V gave up 6 bases and J gave up 5 bases, with 16 bases separating them. This CDR3 is 13 amino acids long. The CDR3 here is CSVRRDGQTEAFF. The CDR3 region has the DNA TGCAGCGTCCGTCGTGACGGGCAGACTGAAGCTTTCTTT.

The gene calls are TRBV11-2 and TRBJ1-2; 7 bases line up with TRBD1. The V and J ends lost 3 bases and 8 bases, in that order; junction bases with no gene match: 9. The CDR3 runs to 14 residues. The germline CDR1 and CDR2 sequences are SGHAT and FQNNGV. The DNA for the CDR3 is TGTGCCAGCAGCTTCCTGACAGGGAACGAAGGCTACACCTTC. It yields the protein CASSFLTGNEGYTF.

The J gene is TRBJ1-1, the V gene TRBV30; 12 bases agree with TRBD1. Germline V gives CDR1 GTSNPN, CDR2 SVGIG (reference sequence). This CDR3 contains 14 residues. With V trimmed by 2 bases and J by 4 bases, 2 bases remained unmatched. The CDR3 sequence is CAWSPGQGATEAFF. As DNA, the CDR3 is TGTGCCTGGAGTCCGGGACAGGGGGCCACTGAAGCTTTCTTT. Supplemented by reference TRBV30 and TRBJ1-1, the full variable domain reads SQTIHQWPATLVQPVGSPLSLECTVEGTSNPNLYWYRQAAGRGLQLLFYSVGIGQISSEVPQNLSASRPQDRQFILSSKKLLLSDSGFYLCAWSPGQGATEAFFGQGTRLTVV.

The CDR3 DNA follows: TGTGCCAGCAGGGACCTGAGGGTAAGAGAAGCTTTCTTT. Amino acids: CASRDLRVREAFF. The chain employs TRBV11-2 and TRBJ1-1; D unresolved. The CDR3 runs 13 residues. With 6 bases removed from V and 8 bases from J, the gap between germline ends came to 16 bases. Germline V gives CDR1 SGHAT, CDR2 FQNNGV.

The chain links TRBV14 to TRBJ2-1; 10 bases map to TRBD2. The trim removed 3 bases at V and 12 bases at J, leaving 14 bases unmatched. Germline CDR1 reads SGHDN; CDR2 reads FVKESK. The CDR3 runs to 16 residues. CDR3 region: CASSQGDALAGVRQFF. The CDR3 coding sequence is TGTGCCAGCAGCCAGGGAGATGCCCTAGCGGGGGTACGGCAGTTCTTC.

This clone was picked up a small number of times. The V call is TRBV2, the J call TRBJ2-2; D call uncertain. CDR3 length: 13 residues. V lost 2 bases to trimming and J lost 6 bases, with 7 bases between them. CDR1 and CDR2 (germline): SNHLY, FYNNEI. CDR3 sequence reads: CASSEQAPGELFF. The CDR3 coding sequence is TGTGCCAGCAGTGAACAGGCGCCCGGGGAGCTGTTTTTT.

This chain links TRBV4-3 with TRBJ1-4; no definite D call. Germline V CDR1 and CDR2: LGHNA, YSLEER. The CDR3 contains 15 residues. V dropped 1 base and J dropped 4 bases, with 10 bases sitting between them. In DNA, the CDR3 is TGCGCCAGCAGCCAAGGGACCGTTAGTAATGAAAAACTGTTTTTT. Protein sequence: CASSQGTVSNEKLFF.

This chain connects TRBV7-2 to TRBJ1-1; TRBD1 is a possible D gene (5 bases). Per the germline V gene, CDR1 is SGHTA and CDR2 is FQGNSA. CDR3 size: 14 residues. V lost 3 bases to trimming and J lost 4 bases, with 12 bases between them. CDR3 protein: CASSFETAVTEAFF. As DNA, the CDR3 is TGTGCCAGCAGCTTTGAGACAGCAGTCACTGAAGCTTTCTTT.

The rearrangement joins TRBV7-2 to TRBJ2-3; 14 nucleotides align to TRBD2. V lost 4 bases and J lost 3; bases outside the gene matches: 3. Per the germline V gene, CDR1 is SGHTA and CDR2 is FQGNSA. There are 16 residues in the CDR3. CDR3 sequence: CASSYGLAGGTDTQYF. CDR3 bases: TGTGCCAGCAGCTACGGACTAGCGGGGGGTACAGATACGCAGTATTTT.

The chain couples TRBV30 to TRBJ2-1; the D gene is possibly TRBD2 (5 bases). This CDR3 has 11 residues. Germline values: CDR1 GTSNPN, CDR2 SVGIG (reference sequence). V lost 3 bases, J lost 6 bases, and 6 bases lay in between. The CDR3: CAWSTSNEQFF. CDR3 in DNA: TGTGCCTGGAGCACTAGCAATGAGCAGTTCTTC.

Note on this clone: The same CDR3 is also encoded by other DNA sequences in this sample. This chain connects TRBV6-5 to TRBJ1-2, with D perhaps matching TRBD1 (5 bases). Between the trimmed V and J ends, which lost 5 bases and 2 bases, there was a span of 9 bases. The CDR3 totals 13 residues. CDR1 is MNHEY, CDR2 SVGAGI, per germline. CDR3 region: CASSLTVNYGYTF. DNA for the CDR3: TGTGCCAGCAGTCTGACAGTCAACTATGGCTACACCTTC.

This clone was seen a single time. The chain joins TRBV2 to TRBJ1-5, with a tentative D call TRBD1 (6 bases). The CDR3 totals 13 residues. The V end lost 8 bases, the J end lost 7 bases, and 15 bases lay between the germline ends. The V gene's germline CDR1 is SNHLY and CDR2 FYNNEI. CDR3 bases: TGTGCCAGCTTAGGACAGTTGGGACAGCCCCAGCATTTT. It yields the protein CASLGQLGQPQHF. Combining the CDR3 with reference TRBV2 and TRBJ1-5 gives the whole variable domain EPEVTQTPSHQVTQMGQEVILRCVPISNHLYFYWYRQILGQKVEFLVSFYNNEISEKSEIFDDQFSVERPDGSNFTLKIRSTKLEDSAMYFCASLGQLGQPQHFGDGTRLSIL.

The chain employs TRBV25-1 and TRBJ2-3; D gene ambiguous. The germline gives CDR1 MGHDK, CDR2 SYGVNS. The CDR3 loop spans 14 amino acids. V was clipped by 3 bases and J by 4 bases, with 11 bases between them. CDR3 protein: CASSDVKTADTQYF. The CDR3 DNA sequence: TGTGCCAGCAGTGACGTTAAGACGGCAGATACGCAGTATTTT.

The V and J genes are TRBV20-1 and TRBJ2-3; TRBD2 matches at 9 bases. The CDR3 length is 11 residues. Germline loops: CDR1 DFQATT, CDR2 SNEGSKA (reference sequence). Germline trimming cut 2 bases from V and 11 bases from J; bases unmatched to any gene: 2. DNA for the CDR3: TGCAGTGCTAGACCTAGCGGGGTGCAGTATTTT. Its protein product is CSARPSGVQYF.

This clone came up many times. CDR3 amino acids: CSVEDVGTQYF. Written as DNA, the CDR3 is TGCAGCGTTGAAGATGTGGGGACCCAGTACTTC. The V gene is TRBV29-1, the J gene TRBJ2-5; no clear D gene. Trimming pared 0 bases from V and 7 bases from J, leaving 6 bases between. Germline values: CDR1 SQVTM, CDR2 ANQGSEA. The CDR3 loop spans 11 amino acids.

There are many counts of this clone. The chain links TRBV6-1 to TRBJ2-6; D remains unclear. The CDR3 has 15 residues. The germline gives CDR1 MNHNS, CDR2 SASEGT. V was pared by 4 bases and J by 0 bases, with 7 bases between. In nucleotides, the CDR3 is TGTGCCAGCAGTGCCCAGCTCTCTGGGGCCAACGTCCTGACTTTC. Its protein is CASSAQLSGANVLTF.

The rearrangement joins TRBV7-9 to TRBJ2-7, with D perhaps matching TRBD1 (6 bases). In germline, CDR1 is SEHNR, CDR2 FQNEAQ (reference sequence). This CDR3 has 14 residues. The V end lost 5 bases, the J end lost 2 bases, and 13 bases lay between the germline ends. CDR3 residues: CASSPRTVTYEQYF. CDR3 sequence (DNA): TGTGCCAGCAGCCCACGGACAGTAACCTACGAGCAGTACTTC.

The chain joins TRBV7-2 to TRBJ2-1; 8 positions match TRBD2. The CDR3 spans 14 residues. Germline assignment: CDR1 SGHTA and CDR2 FQGNSA. V dropped 5 bases and J dropped 7; count of bases not matched to a gene: 7. In DNA form, the CDR3 reads TGTGCCAGCAGCCCGAGCGGGGGAGGTAATGAGCAGTTCTTC. The encoded protein is CASSPSGGGNEQFF.

The chain joins TRBV7-2 to TRBJ2-5; D is possibly TRBD2 (5 bases). In germline, CDR1 is SGHTA, CDR2 FQGNSA. Trimming cost V 0 bases and J 5 bases, with 7 bases left between them. The length of the CDR3 is 13 residues. CDR3 sequence (DNA): TGTGCCAGCAGCTTAGCACTAGTGGAGACCCAGTACTTC. Protein: CASSLALVETQYF.

This chain links TRBV29-1 with TRBJ2-1; possibly TRBD1 or TRBD2 for D (6 bases each). This CDR3 has 15 residues. Germline V gives CDR1 SQVTM, CDR2 ANQGSEA. Trimming stripped 7 bases from V and 4 bases from J, with 20 bases between. CDR3 in amino acids: CSAGGTGNLYNEQFF. In DNA, the CDR3 is TGCAGCGCCGGGGGCACAGGGAATCTGTACAATGAGCAGTTCTTC.

The rearrangement links TRBV5-1 to TRBJ2-7, with no clear D. Between the trimmed V and J ends, which lost 4 bases and 3 bases, there was a span of 8 bases. The CDR3 loop spans 12 amino acids. CDR1 and CDR2 from the germline V gene are SGHRS and YFSETQ. CDR3 loop: CASSPGGYEQYF. In DNA, the CDR3 is TGCGCCAGCAGCCCCGGTGGCTACGAGCAGTACTTC.